These 5 T cell receptor beta chains came from one sample sequenced in a study of regulatory and conventional T cells in breast cancer. TCRdb called the PCR reads again in MiXCR, with one record for every CDR3 protein. Of about 10,000 distinct CDR3 sequences listed, around a third are singletons. The sequenced sample was conventional T cells from blood. The source of these receptors is a male donor in good health.

A few counts support this clonotype. The chain uses TRBV20-1 and TRBJ2-7, with 11 bases that match TRBD2. The CDR3 runs to 16 residues. After removal of 8 bases from V and 4 bases from J, the junction contained 16 bases not matched to a gene. The germline V gene has CDR1 DFQATT and CDR2 SNEGSKA (reference sequence). CDR3: CSPNRLAGGGTYEQYF. The CDR3, as DNA: TGCAGTCCTAATCGCCTAGCGGGGGGCGGGACTTACGAGCAGTACTTC.

Only a few counts were recorded for this clonotype. The chain employs TRBV2 and TRBJ2-1; 8 bases line up with TRBD1. The CDR3 has 15 amino acids. CDR1 and CDR2 from the germline V gene are SNHLY and FYNNEI. J lost 7 bases, V lost 3 bases, and 8 bases had no gene match. The CDR3 here is CASSEWYRGSNEQFF. The CDR3 coding sequence is TGTGCCAGCAGTGAGTGGTACAGGGGGTCAAATGAGCAGTTCTTC.

The chain uses TRBV5-1 and TRBJ2-7, with D maybe TRBD2 (7 bases). In germline, CDR1 is SGHRS, CDR2 YFSETQ. Trimming took 4 bases from V and 1 from J, leaving 21 bases between them. The CDR3 totals 17 residues. Written as DNA, the CDR3 is TGCGCCAGCAGCCCACGGGGGGCACTCGGGAGATCCTACGAGCAGTACTTC. Its protein product is CASSPRGALGRSYEQYF. Full variable domain (missing parts from reference TRBV5-1 and TRBJ2-7): KAGVTQTPRYLIKTRGQQVTLSCSPISGHRSVSWYQQTPGQGLQFLFEYFSETQRNKGNFPGRFSGRQFSNSRSEMNVSTLELGDSALYLCASSPRGALGRSYEQYFGPGTRLTVT.

This clonotype was found a few times. The genes are TRBV6-5 and TRBJ2-7; D gene ambiguous. Germline loops: CDR1 MNHEY, CDR2 SVGAGI. CDR3 size: 12 residues. V was shortened by 6 bases and J by 7 bases, with 13 bases between the two germline ends. CDR3 residues: CASSRGPREQYF. CDR3 in DNA: TGTGCCAGCAGCCGTGGACCTCGGGAGCAGTACTTC.

In regard to this clonotype: An end of the junction differs from the germline gene, which may be a read error. The chain joins TRBV30 to TRBJ2-7, with TRBD1 matching 8 bases. Germline assignment: CDR1 GTSNPN and CDR2 SVGIG (reference sequence). This CDR3 region has 14 residues. The chain's CDR3 is CACPPGQASYEQHF. DNA of the CDR3: TGTGCCTGCCCTCCGGGACAGGCAAGTTACGAGCAGCACTTC.